Only a few counts were recorded for the clone carrying this TCR beta chain. Its target is not known. The sample originates from a study of post-analysis software for immune sequencing data. Germline V gives CDR1 SGHTA, CDR2 FQGNSA. V lost 5 bases and J lost 2; bases outside the gene matches: 5. CDR3 length: 14 residues. The study, taken as a whole, reports: Five TRBV segments, including TRBV5-6, TRBV5-1 and TRBV20-1, were more frequent in patients than controls.

Prepared TCR beta cDNA libraries contained unique molecular identifiers. TCRdb processed the PCR reads anew with MiXCR; each CDR3 protein has one entry. The sample lists 750,000 to 950,000 distinct CDR3 sequences, about 57% occurring once. Sample: blood. The V and J genes are TRBV7-2 and TRBJ2-7, with 8 bases lining up with TRBD2. The TCR was taken from a girl between 5 and 17 years old with multiple sclerosis. The CDR3 nucleotides read TGTGCCAGCAGCAGCGGGGGTACGCCCTACGAGCAGTACTTC. It codes for CASSSGGTPYEQYF.